A selection of T cell receptor beta chains follows, all from one sample in a study of Ad26.COV2.S vaccination and SARS-CoV-2 variants. TCRdb's table, derived via immunoSEQ multiplex PCR, lists solely in-frame clones and lacks some. This table has more than 150,000 clones, approximately 90% appearing once. The sequenced sample was peripheral blood, obtained after recovery from COVID-19. The receptors were sampled from a human donor who had recovered from COVID-19. The CDR3 runs from the conserved cysteine through the conserved F or W. A D gene is named only where the DNA matches it firmly. The size entry is marked missing in some rows and otherwise reads once, few, many or a size class.

j_call d_call clone_size v_call cdr3_aa cdr3_nt
TRBJ2-5 NA NA TRBV2 CASKAEETQYF TGTGCCAGCAAGGCGGAGGAGACCCAGTACTTC
TRBJ2-7 NA NA TRBV5-5 CASSLAGVDYEQYF TGTGCCAGCAGCTTGGCGGGAGTGGACTACGAGCAGTACTTC
TRBJ2-3 NA NA TRBV29-1 CSVEESSDTQYF TGCAGCGTTGAAGAGAGCTCAGATACGCAGTATTTT
TRBJ2-5 TRBD1 NA TRBV25-1 CASDGQGEETQYF TGTGCTTCGGATGGGCAGGGGGAAGAGACCCAGTACTTC
TRBJ2-5 TRBD2 NA TRBV30 CAWSVWEGLQETQYF TGTGCCTGGAGTGTATGGGAGGGACTCCAAGAGACCCAGTACTTC
TRBJ1-5 NA NA TRBV7-8 CASSLNGTGKKPQHF TGTGCCAGCAGCTTGAATGGCACAGGGAAAAAGCCCCAGCATTTT
TRBJ2-2 NA NA TRBV10-3 CAISGQMNTGELFF TGTGCCATCAGTGGACAAATGAACACCGGGGAGCTGTTTTTT
TRBJ1-2 TRBD1 NA TRBV19 CASSSRTGDIFGYTF TGTGCCAGTTCGTCGAGGACAGGGGATATTTTTGGCTACACCTTC
TRBJ2-5 TRBD2 once TRBV7-8 CASSLRVLAGEETQYF TGTGCCAGCAGCTTAAGGGTCCTAGCGGGAGAAGAGACCCAGTACTTC
TRBJ2-5 NA NA TRBV7-2 CASHRALGETQYF TGTGCCAGCCACAGGGCCCTAGGGGAGACCCAGTACTTC
TRBJ1-5 NA few TRBV27 CASSLTGGGQPQHF TGTGCCAGCAGTTTGACAGGTGGGGGACAGCCCCAGCATTTT
TRBJ2-5 NA NA TRBV28 CASSLGETQYF TGTGCCAGCAGTTTAGGAGAGACCCAGTACTTC
TRBJ1-4 TRBD1 few TRBV19 CASSTRGRGEKLFF TGTGCCAGTAGTACCAGGGGGCGCGGGGAAAAACTGTTTTTT
TRBJ1-1 NA NA TRBV5-5 CASSFDGHPNTEAFF TGTGCCAGCAGCTTTGACGGACACCCGAACACTGAAGCTTTCTTT
TRBJ2-1 TRBD2 NA TRBV2 CASSGLAGGWNEQFF TGTGCCAGCAGCGGACTAGCGGGAGGGTGGAATGAGCAGTTCTTC
TRBJ2-1 NA NA TRBV2 CASSGWRGNNEQFF TGTGCCAGCAGTGGATGGCGGGGAAACAATGAGCAGTTCTTC
TRBJ2-5 TRBD2 NA TRBV5-1 CASSLGDRGLAQETQYF TGCGCCAGCAGCTTGGGTGACAGGGGACTAGCGCAAGAGACCCAGTACTTC
TRBJ2-7 NA NA TRBV6-1 CASSEAPMSRDEQYF TGTGCCAGCAGTGAAGCGCCAATGTCCAGGGACGAGCAGTACTTC
TRBJ1-3 TRBD1 once TRBV7-9 CASSLPQGTGGNTIYF TGTGCCAGCAGCTTACCCCAGGGGACAGGGGGAAACACCATATATTTT
TRBJ1-1 NA NA TRBV7-9 CASSFVTDEAFF TGTGCCAGCAGCTTTGTGACAGATGAAGCTTTCTTT
TRBJ1-5 NA NA TRBV30 CAWSVKGGGQPQHF TGTGCCTGGAGTGTAAAAGGGGGTGGTCAGCCCCAGCATTTT
TRBJ1-4 NA NA TRBV6-5 CASSLGTREKLFF TGTGCCAGCAGCCTAGGGACGAGAGAAAAACTGTTTTTT
TRBJ1-2 NA NA TRBV3-1/TRBV3-2 CASSHLGGGSNYGYTF TGTGCCAGCAGCCACCTGGGTGGAGGTTCTAACTATGGCTACACCTTC
TRBJ2-2 TRBD1 NA TRBV28 CASITWGQGVSGELFF TGTGCCAGCATCACGTGGGGACAGGGTGTCTCCGGGGAGCTGTTTTTT
TRBJ2-4 NA NA TRBV3-1/TRBV3-2 CASSQVLRDQNIQYF TGTGCCAGCAGCCAAGTCCTCAGGGACCAAAACATTCAGTACTTC
TRBJ1-5 TRBD1 NA TRBV7-9 CASSPTGGGNQPQHF TGTGCCAGCAGCCCGACAGGGGGAGGCAATCAGCCCCAGCATTTT
TRBJ2-1 NA NA TRBV5-6 CASTRGRSPYNEQFF TGTGCCAGCACCCGGGGGCGGAGTCCCTACAATGAGCAGTTCTTC
TRBJ1-6 NA NA TRBV7-9 CASTPDVNSPLHF TGTGCCAGCACTCCGGATGTAAATTCACCCCTCCACTTT
TRBJ1-5 NA once TRBV24-1 CATSDFWTRNQPQHF TGTGCCACCAGTGATTTCTGGACAAGAAATCAGCCCCAGCATTTT
TRBJ1-2 NA NA TRBV6-5 CASSYGNYGYTF TGTGCCAGCAGTTACGGGAACTATGGCTACACCTTC
TRBJ1-5 NA NA TRBV20-1 CSASIGANQPQHF TGCAGTGCTAGTATCGGGGCCAATCAGCCCCAGCATTTT